Listed below are T cell receptor beta chains from one sample, sequenced in a study of blood T cell repertoires in COVID-19. Assay: immunoSEQ multiplex PCR; the TCRdb copy retains only in-frame clones and omits some. The table has 55,000 to 80,000 clones, about 74% seen once. Material for sequencing was peripheral blood. Receptor source: a woman aged 80 or older with acute or convalescent COVID-19. Both conserved end residues are part of each CDR3. The order of the fields is D gene, V gene, J gene, clone size, CDR3 protein, CDR3 DNA. D genes are given only for firm matches. Expanded clones get a size class; other rows say once, few or many, or leave the size out.

>.|TRBV4-3|TRBJ2-5|.
CASSQDWAGASETQYF
TGCGCCAGCAGCCAAGATTGGGCAGGGGCGAGTGAGACCCAGTACTTC
>TRBD2|TRBV28|TRBJ2-7|.
CASSSLLGTSGRQNLYEQYF
TGTGCCAGCAGTTCCTTGCTCGGGACTAGCGGGAGACAAAATCTCTACGAGCAGTACTTC
>TRBD2|TRBV27|TRBJ2-7|once
CASSRGTSGSSYEQYF
TGTGCCAGCAGTAGAGGGACTAGCGGGAGTTCGTACGAGCAGTACTTC
>.|TRBV10-3|TRBJ1-2|.
CAIKQGGPNYGYTF
TGTGCCATCAAGCAGGGCGGACCTAACTATGGCTACACCTTC
>TRBD1|TRBV9|TRBJ1-4|.
CASSQGTVEIEKLFF
TGTGCCAGCAGCCAAGGGACAGTCGAGATTGAAAAACTGTTTTTT
>TRBD1|TRBV6-5|TRBJ1-6|many
CASSNSRTGRNSPLHF
TGTGCCAGCAGTAACTCTCGGACAGGGAGGAATTCACCCCTCCACTTT
>TRBD2|TRBV14|TRBJ2-7|few
CASSPAGTNYEQYF
TGTGCCAGCAGCCCAGCCGGGACTAACTACGAGCAGTACTTC
>TRBD1|TRBV7-9|TRBJ1-1|.
CASSLRQGNTEAFF
TGTGCCAGCAGCTTACGACAGGGGAACACTGAAGCTTTCTTT
>.|TRBV14|TRBJ2-2|.
CASSQVPYRTTGELFF
TGTGCCAGCAGCCAAGTGCCCTACCGTACGACCGGGGAGCTGTTTTTT
>TRBD1|TRBV9|TRBJ2-4|.
CASSPRPQDRAIQYF
TGTGCCAGCAGCCCCCGCCCACAGGACAGGGCCATTCAGTACTTC
>.|TRBV18|TRBJ2-3|.
CASSPPSRTDTQYF
TGTGCCAGCTCACCACCCTCCCGCACAGATACGCAGTATTTT
>TRBD2|TRBV19|TRBJ2-1|.
CASSNRLAGANEQFF
TGTGCCAGTAGTAACCGACTAGCGGGGGCCAATGAGCAGTTCTTC
>.|TRBV5-3|TRBJ1-6|.
CARRGCLGQGGSPLHF
TGTGCCAGAAGAGGCTGCCTGGGGCAGGGCGGATCACCCCTCCACTTT
>TRBD1|TRBV28|TRBJ1-2|few
CASTKDRVIYGYTF
TGTGCCAGCACCAAGGACAGGGTGATCTATGGCTACACCTTC
>.|TRBV9|TRBJ2-3|few
CASSVAQGLIGTDTQYF
TGTGCCAGCAGCGTAGCTCAGGGGTTGATAGGCACAGATACGCAGTATTTT
>.|TRBV4-3|TRBJ2-2|.
CASSQGWGRSGELFF
TGCGCCAGCAGCCAAGGTTGGGGCCGTAGCGGGGAGCTGTTTTTT
>.|TRBV9|TRBJ1-5|.
CASSADISNQPQHF
TGTGCCAGCAGCGCCGACATTAGCAATCAGCCCCAGCATTTT
>TRBD2|TRBV28|TRBJ2-5|.
CASSLVAGEAGETQYF
TGTGCCAGCAGTTTAGTAGCGGGAGAGGCGGGAGAGACCCAGTACTTC
>TRBD2|TRBV6-4|TRBJ2-1|.
CASSDVGTSGYNEQFF
TGTGCCAGCAGTGACGTGGGGACTAGCGGATACAATGAGCAGTTCTTC
>.|TRBV28|TRBJ1-1|.
CASTGGWIEAFF
TGTGCCAGCACCGGGGGTTGGATTGAAGCTTTCTTT
>TRBD2|TRBV7-9|TRBJ2-7|few
CASSPSGTKEQYF
TGTGCCAGCAGCCCTAGCGGTACAAAGGAGCAGTACTTC
>.|TRBV28|TRBJ1-2|.
CASSSGGRDGYTF
TGTGCCAGCAGTTCTGGGGGCAGGGATGGCTACACCTTC
>TRBD1|TRBV19|TRBJ1-1|few
CASKRGTGYTEAFF
TGTGCCAGCAAAAGGGGGACAGGGTACACTGAAGCTTTCTTT
>.|TRBV30|TRBJ1-5|.
CAWSQGLGGRQPQHF
TGTGCCTGGAGCCAAGGGCTCGGGGGGCGTCAGCCCCAGCATTTT
>TRBD2|TRBV5-1|TRBJ2-1|.
CASSSGNAGGMDEQFF
TGCGCCAGCAGTTCGGGTAATGCGGGAGGTATGGATGAGCAGTTCTTC
>.|TRBV27|TRBJ1-5|.
CASSLFYGQPQHF
TGTGCCAGCAGTTTATTTTACGGTCAGCCCCAGCATTTT
>.|TRBV7-2|TRBJ2-3|.
CASSADRGVGDTQYF
TGTGCCAGCAGCGCAGACCGGGGAGTTGGAGATACGCAGTATTTT
>.|TRBV28|TRBJ1-3|.
CASSGNRVRDTIYF
TGTGCCAGCAGTGGGAACAGGGTTCGAGACACCATATATTTT
>.|TRBV5-6|TRBJ2-7|.
CASSLDQGVGEQYF
TGTGCCAGCAGCTTGGACCAGGGTGTTGGCGAGCAGTACTTC
>TRBD2|TRBV4-3|TRBJ2-2|.
CASSQEWIAGGFTGELFF
TGCGCCAGCAGCCAAGAGTGGATAGCGGGAGGGTTCACCGGGGAGCTGTTTTTT
>TRBD1|TRBV30|TRBJ1-1|.
CAWRLGGAGAEAFF
TGTGCCTGGAGACTAGGGGGCGCAGGGGCTGAAGCTTTCTTT
>.|TRBV29-1|TRBJ1-1|.
CSGSGGAEAFF
TGCAGCGGATCGGGTGGCGCTGAAGCTTTCTTT
>TRBD2|TRBV5-5|TRBJ2-1|.
CASRYTTSGGYNEQFF
TGTGCCAGCAGATATACGACTAGCGGGGGTTACAATGAGCAGTTCTTC
>.|TRBV5-5|TRBJ1-6|.
CASSLGRGDSPLHF
TGTGCCAGCAGCTTAGGCAGGGGTGATTCACCCCTCCACTTT
>.|TRBV28|TRBJ2-1|.
CASTSVPEWQFF
TGTGCCAGCACCTCGGTTCCCGAGTGGCAGTTCTTC
>.|TRBV28|TRBJ2-7|.
CASSLSAGFFTYEQYF
TGTGCCAGCAGTTTATCGGCCGGGTTTTTTACCTACGAGCAGTACTTC
>TRBD1|TRBV27|TRBJ1-1|.
CASSRLRPGQGSVTEAFF
TGTGCCAGCAGTCGGCTTAGGCCCGGACAGGGTTCGGTCACTGAAGCTTTCTTT
>.|TRBV11-2|TRBJ2-1|once
CASSLDNRASEQFF
TGTGCCAGCAGCTTAGATAACAGGGCCAGCGAGCAGTTCTTC
>.|TRBV28|TRBJ1-2|.
CASSPGELNPHGYTF
TGTGCCAGCAGCCCCGGGGAGCTCAATCCGCATGGCTACACCTTC
>TRBD2|TRBV9|TRBJ2-1|.
CASSVAGGLASPYNEQFF
TGTGCCAGCAGCGTAGCTGGGGGACTAGCGTCTCCCTACAATGAGCAGTTCTTC
>TRBD1|TRBV10-3|TRBJ1-4|.
CAISVGTGGEKLFF
TGTGCCATCAGTGTCGGGACAGGGGGAGAAAAACTGTTTTTT
>.|TRBV2|TRBJ1-2|.
CASNPSRNYGYTF
TGTGCCAGCAATCCAAGCCGGAACTATGGCTACACCTTC
>.|TRBV4-3|TRBJ2-2|.
CASSQTRGPPGELFF
TGCGCCAGCAGCCAGACTAGAGGGCCACCCGGGGAGCTGTTTTTT
>.|TRBV11-2|TRBJ1-1|.
CASSSSGRDTEAFF
TGTGCCAGCAGCTCCTCCGGCAGGGACACTGAAGCTTTCTTT
>TRBD2|TRBV5-1|TRBJ2-3|.
CASRLAGLRTDTQYF
TGCGCCAGCAGACTAGCGGGTTTACGCACAGATACGCAGTATTTT
>TRBD1|TRBV5-8|TRBJ1-6|.
CASSPGTGISYNSPLHF
TGTGCCAGCAGCCCCGGGACAGGAATCTCCTATAATTCACCCCTCCACTTT
>.|TRBV5-4|TRBJ2-1|.
CASSLGSGLYNEQFF
TGTGCCAGCAGCTTGGGCAGCGGGCTTTACAATGAGCAGTTCTTC
>.|TRBV6-6|TRBJ2-1|.
CASSYSRLYNEQFF
TGTGCCAGCAGTTACTCGAGACTATACAATGAGCAGTTCTTC
>TRBD2|TRBV9|TRBJ2-1|.
CASSVEPTGGRAENEQFF
TGTGCCAGCAGCGTAGAGCCCACCGGCGGGAGGGCGGAGAATGAGCAGTTCTTC
>TRBD2|TRBV27|TRBJ2-5|.
CASSGRVGETQYF
TGTGCCAGCAGTGGGAGGGTAGGGGAGACCCAGTACTTC
>.|TRBV7-8|TRBJ1-2|few
CASSLVRGSYTF
TGTGCCAGCAGCTTAGTAAGGGGAAGCTACACCTTC
>.|TRBV28|TRBJ1-2|.
CASTKDGLYGYTF
TGTGCCAGCACCAAGGACGGACTCTATGGCTACACCTTC
>TRBD2|TRBV10-2|TRBJ2-1|many
CASSAGTTGGLNEQFF
TGCGCCAGCAGTGCGGGAACGACGGGAGGGCTCAATGAGCAGTTCTTC
>.|TRBV12-1|TRBJ2-2|.
CASRYTDTKPRNTGELFF
TGTGCCAGCAGATATACAGATACGAAGCCAAGAAACACCGGGGAGCTGTTTTTT